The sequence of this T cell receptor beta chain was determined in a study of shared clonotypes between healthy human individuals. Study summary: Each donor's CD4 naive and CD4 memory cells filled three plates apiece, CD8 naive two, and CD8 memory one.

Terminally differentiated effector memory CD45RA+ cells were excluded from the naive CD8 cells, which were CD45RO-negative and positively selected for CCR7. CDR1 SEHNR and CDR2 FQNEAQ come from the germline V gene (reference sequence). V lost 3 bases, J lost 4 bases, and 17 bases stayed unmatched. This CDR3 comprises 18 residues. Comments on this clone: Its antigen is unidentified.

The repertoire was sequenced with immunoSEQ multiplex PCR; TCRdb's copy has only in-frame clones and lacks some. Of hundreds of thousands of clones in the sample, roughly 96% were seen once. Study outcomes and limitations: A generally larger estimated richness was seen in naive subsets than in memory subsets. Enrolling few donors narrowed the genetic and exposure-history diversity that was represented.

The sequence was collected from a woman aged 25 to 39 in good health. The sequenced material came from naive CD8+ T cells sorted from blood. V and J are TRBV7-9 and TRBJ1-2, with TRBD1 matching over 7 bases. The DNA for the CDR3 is TGTGCCAGCAGCTTGGGCCTTGGTCTAGGACAGGCAGCCTATGGCTACACCTTC. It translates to CASSLGLGLGQAAYGYTF.